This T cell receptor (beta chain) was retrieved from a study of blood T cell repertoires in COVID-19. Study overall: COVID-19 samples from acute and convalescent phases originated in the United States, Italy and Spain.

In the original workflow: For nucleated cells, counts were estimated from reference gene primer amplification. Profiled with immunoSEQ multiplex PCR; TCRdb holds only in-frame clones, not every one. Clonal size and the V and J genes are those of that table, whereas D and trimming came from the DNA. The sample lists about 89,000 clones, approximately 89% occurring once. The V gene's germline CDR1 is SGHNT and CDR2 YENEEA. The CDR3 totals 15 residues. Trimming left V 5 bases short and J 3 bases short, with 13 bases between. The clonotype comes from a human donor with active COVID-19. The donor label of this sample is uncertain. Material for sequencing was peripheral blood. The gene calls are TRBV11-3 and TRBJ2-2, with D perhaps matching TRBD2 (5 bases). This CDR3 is CASSPGVADTGELFF. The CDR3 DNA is TGTGCCAGCAGCCCCGGGGTCGCGGACACCGGGGAGCTGTTTTTT.